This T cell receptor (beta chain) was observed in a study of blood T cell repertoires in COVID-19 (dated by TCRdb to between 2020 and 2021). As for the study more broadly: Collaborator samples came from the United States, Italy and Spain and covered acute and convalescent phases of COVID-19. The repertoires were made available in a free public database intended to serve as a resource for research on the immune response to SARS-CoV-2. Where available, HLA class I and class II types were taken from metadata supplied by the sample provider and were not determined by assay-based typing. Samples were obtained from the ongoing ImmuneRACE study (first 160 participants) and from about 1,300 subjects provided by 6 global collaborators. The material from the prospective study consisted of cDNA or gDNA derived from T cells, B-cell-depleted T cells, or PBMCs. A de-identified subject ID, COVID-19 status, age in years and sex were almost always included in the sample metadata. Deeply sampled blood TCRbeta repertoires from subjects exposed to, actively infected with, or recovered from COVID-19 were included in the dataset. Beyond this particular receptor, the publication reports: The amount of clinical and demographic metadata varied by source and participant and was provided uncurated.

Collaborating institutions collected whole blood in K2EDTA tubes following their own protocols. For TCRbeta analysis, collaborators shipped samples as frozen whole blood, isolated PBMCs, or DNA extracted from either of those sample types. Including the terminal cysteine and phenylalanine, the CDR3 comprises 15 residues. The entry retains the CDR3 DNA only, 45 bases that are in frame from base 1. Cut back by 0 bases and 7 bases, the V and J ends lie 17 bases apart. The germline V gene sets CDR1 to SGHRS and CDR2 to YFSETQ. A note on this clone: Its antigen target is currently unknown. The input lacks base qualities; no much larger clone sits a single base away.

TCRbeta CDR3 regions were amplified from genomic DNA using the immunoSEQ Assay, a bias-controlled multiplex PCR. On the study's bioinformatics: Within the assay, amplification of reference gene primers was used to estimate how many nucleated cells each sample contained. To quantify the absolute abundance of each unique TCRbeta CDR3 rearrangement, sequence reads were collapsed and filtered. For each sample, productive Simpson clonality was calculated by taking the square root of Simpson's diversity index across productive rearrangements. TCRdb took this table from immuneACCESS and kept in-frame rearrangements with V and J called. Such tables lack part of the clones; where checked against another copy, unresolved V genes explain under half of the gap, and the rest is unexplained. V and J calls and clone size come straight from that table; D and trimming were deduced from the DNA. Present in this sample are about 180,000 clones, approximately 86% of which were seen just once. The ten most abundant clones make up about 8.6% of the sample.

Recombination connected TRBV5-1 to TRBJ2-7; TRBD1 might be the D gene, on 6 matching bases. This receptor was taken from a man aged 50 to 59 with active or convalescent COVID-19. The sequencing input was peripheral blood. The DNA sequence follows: TGCGCCAGCAGCTTGGCACCCGGGGCCCAGGGGGAGCAGTACTTC. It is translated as CASSLAPGAQGEQYF. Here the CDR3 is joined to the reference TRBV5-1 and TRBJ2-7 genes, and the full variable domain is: KAGVTQTPRYLIKTRGQQVTLSCSPISGHRSVSWYQQTPGQGLQFLFEYFSETQRNKGNFPGRFSGRQFSNSRSEMNVSTLELGDSALYLCASSLAPGAQGEQYFGPGTRLTVT.